This TCR beta chain was documented in a study of shared clonotypes between healthy human individuals. The study, taken as a whole, reports: Generally, naive subsets (rather than memory subsets) showed larger estimated richness.

Trimming took off 6 bases at V and 0 bases at J, with 9 bases between the two ends. This CDR3 contains 14 residues. Germline V lookup: CDR1 SNHLY, CDR2 FYNNEI. Repertoires were generated with immunoSEQ multiplex PCR, while TCRdb's copy carries only in-frame clones and drops some. Of around 1.6 million clones in the sample, approximately 98% are singletons; the top ten hold roughly 0.4%. On this clone: Its specificity is not known.

The TCR originated in a man aged 30-40 years in good health. What was sequenced was naive CD4+ T cells sorted from blood. Subset reported: CD45RA+ positively selected. The chain uses TRBV2 and TRBJ1-3; possibly TRBD1 for D (5 bases). CDR3 bases: TGTGCCAGCAGCCGGACACTCTCTGGAAACACCATATATTTT. This gives the protein CASSRTLSGNTIYF.